A single sample gave rise to the 13 T cell receptor beta chains below, sequenced in a study of control samples from healthy donors and cancer patients. Clones were sequenced by immunoSEQ multiplex PCR, and TCRdb holds only the in-frame ones, with some missing. Altogether roughly 24,000 clones are present, 75% to 90% being singletons, with the ten largest covering about a quarter. Source material: PBMCs. Receptors originate from a man aged 55 to 69 with colorectal cancer.

The V gene is TRBV5-1, the J gene TRBJ1-1; D remains unclear. Germline CDR1 SGHRS, CDR2 YFSETQ. V dropped 2 bases and J dropped 7 bases, with 12 bases sitting between them. The CDR3 is 13 amino acids. The CDR3 DNA reads as TGCGCCAGCAGCTTCCTAAGCGGTCATGAAGCTTTCTTT. Its translation is CASSFLSGHEAFF.

The V gene is TRBV6-5, the J gene TRBJ2-2, with 9 bases identical to TRBD1. CDR1 and CDR2 from the germline V gene are MNHEY and SVGAGI. V lost 5 bases, J lost 6 bases, and 1 base stayed unmatched. CDR3 length: 13 amino acids. The CDR3 region is CASSRQGAGELFF. The CDR3 nucleotides are TGTGCCAGCAGTCGACAGGGGGCCGGGGAGCTGTTTTTT.

This chain connects TRBV14 to TRBJ2-2; D possibly uses TRBD1 or TRBD2 (5 bases each). Looked up from germline, CDR1 is SGHDN and CDR2 is FVKESK. Trimming cost V 4 bases and J 5 bases, with 14 bases left between them. The CDR3 consists of 15 residues. CDR3 region: CASSLSGAGTGELFF. The CDR3, as DNA: TGTGCCAGCAGCCTTTCCGGGGCAGGGACCGGGGAGCTGTTTTTT.

The V and J genes are TRBV3-1 (or the pseudogene TRBV3-2) and TRBJ2-7; D might be TRBD1 (5 bases). Germline V lookup: CDR1 LGHDT, CDR2 YNNKEL (reference sequence). V gave up 1 base and J gave up 6 bases, with 7 bases separating them. The CDR3 runs to 12 residues. CDR3 nucleotide sequence: TGTGCCAGCAGCCAAGGAAGGGGCGAGCAGTACGTC. It codes for CASSQGRGEQYV.

The chain has TRBV4-2 and TRBJ1-2; D perhaps matches TRBD1 (5 bases). Germline loops: CDR1 LGHNA, CDR2 YNFKEQ. V was shortened by 0 bases and J by 2 bases, with 10 bases between the two germline ends. This CDR3 is built from 15 residues. The CDR3 spells CASSQDGGSNYGYTF. CDR3 sequence (DNA): TGTGCCAGCAGCCAAGACGGGGGTTCAAACTATGGCTACACCTTC.

The CDR3 region is CASSLLLGQGTYNSPLHF. The CDR3 nucleotides read TGTGCCAGCAGCCTGTTACTCGGACAGGGGACTTATAATTCACCCCTCCACTTT. The chain uses TRBV3-1 (or the pseudogene TRBV3-2) and TRBJ1-6; 9 bases are shared with TRBD1. The CDR3 consists of 18 residues. Germline CDR1 reads LGHDT; CDR2 reads YNNKEL (reference sequence). The trim removed 4 bases at V and 4 bases at J, leaving 11 bases unmatched.

The chain employs TRBV6-5 and TRBJ1-2; D remains ambiguous. The V gene's germline CDR1 is MNHEY and CDR2 SVGAGI. V gave up 0 bases and J gave up 7 bases, with 9 bases separating them. CDR3 length: 13 amino acids. The CDR3 bases are TGTGCCAGCAGTTACTCGGCTGCCTCTGGCTACACCTTC. Its protein is CASSYSAASGYTF.

This clone was recorded a few times. The rearrangement links TRBV19 to TRBJ2-2; tentatively, D is TRBD2 (5 bases). Looked up from germline, CDR1 is LNHDA and CDR2 is SQIVND (reference sequence). V shed 4 bases and J shed 5 bases, with 11 bases lying between them. The CDR3 covers 14 residues. CDR3 nucleotide sequence: TGTGCCAGTAGTAGTAGCGTATGGACCGGGGAGCTGTTTTTT. Its protein is CASSSSVWTGELFF.

V gene TRBV11-2 combines with J gene TRBJ1-2, with a possible D match to TRBD1 (6 bases). Germline V gene data show CDR1 as SGHAT and CDR2 as FQNNGV. The CDR3 sequence is 17 residues long. Trimming took 0 bases from V and 1 from J, leaving 15 bases between them. The CDR3 nucleotides read TGTGCCAGCAGCTTAGATTTACGGTGGGGGCTTAACTATGGCTACACCTTC. Translation: CASSLDLRWGLNYGYTF.

The V call is TRBV3-1 (or the pseudogene TRBV3-2), the J call TRBJ1-1; D is unclear. This CDR3 has 12 amino acids. Per the germline V gene, CDR1 is LGHDT and CDR2 is YNNKEL (reference sequence). V was clipped by 6 bases and J by 8 bases, with 13 bases between them. CDR3: CASSQLGPEAFF. In nucleotides, the CDR3 is TGTGCCAGCAGTCAACTCGGACCCGAAGCTTTCTTT.

The rearrangement uses TRBV5-5 and TRBJ1-1; perhaps TRBD1 as D (5 bases). Germline V CDR1 and CDR2: SGHKS, YYEKEE (reference sequence). The CDR3 is made up of 14 amino acids. Between the trimmed V and J ends, which lost 4 bases and 3 bases, there was a span of 13 bases. CDR3 sequence (DNA): TGTGCCAGCAGCCTAGGGACCGTCCACACTGAAGCTTTCTTT. It specifies CASSLGTVHTEAFF.

This clone was counted once. The CDR3 is CASSLLWGDGYTF. The CDR3 DNA is TGTGCCAGCAGTTTACTCTGGGGGGATGGCTACACCTTC. The chain employs TRBV12-3 or TRBV12-4 and TRBJ1-2; D might be TRBD1 (5 bases). This CDR3 region has 13 residues. V gave up 2 bases and J gave up 6 bases, with 10 bases separating them.

This clone was counted once. The J gene is TRBJ1-4, the V gene TRBV30; D not certain. CDR3 size: 12 residues. V shed 3 bases and J shed 4 bases, with 6 bases lying between them. The germline gives CDR1 GTSNPN, CDR2 SVGIG (reference sequence). The CDR3 nucleotides are TGTGCCTGGAGGCACCTTAATGAAAAACTGTTTTTT. Translating gives CAWRHLNEKLFF.